This T cell receptor (beta chain) was captured in a study of CD8+ T cells in alopecia areata. Study outcomes and limitations: Resident alphabeta T cells of normal skin are also sequenced in scalp samples. Possibly because of HLA-related factors, TCR sharing was less clear across patients than in mice. Alopecia totalis/universalis scalp especially showed more expanded CD8+ clones than normal scalp.

A remark on this clone: No antigen is known for it.

CDR1 is MGHRA, CDR2 YSYEKL, per germline. V lost 2 bases and J 1 base, leaving 11 bases between the germline ends. This CDR3 contains 15 residues. Investigators sorted PBMCs to obtain both CD4+ and CD8+ T cells. The sequencing template was cDNA reverse transcribed from extracted RNA. The protocol was immunoSEQ multiplex PCR, while the TCRdb copy is restricted to in-frame clones and leaves out a portion. The sample records about 200,000 clones, roughly three fifths being singletons. The chain uses TRBV4-1 and TRBJ1-1; no reliable D call. Sequenced material: CD8+ T cells sorted from blood. The receptor comes from a human donor in good health. CDR3 protein: CASSQPTGGNTEAFF. In DNA form, the CDR3 reads TGCGCCAGCAGCCAACCAACCGGAGGGAACACTGAAGCTTTCTTT.